Listed below are T cell receptor beta chains from one sample, sequenced in a study of T cell responses to AZD1222 COVID-19 vaccine. Sequencing used immunoSEQ multiplex PCR; TCRdb keeps in-frame clones, though not all of them. The data hold about 81,000 clones, with about 86% observed a single time. The starting material was peripheral blood, obtained 28 days after the second AZD1222 dose. Source of these receptors: an adult who received the AZD1222 COVID-19 vaccine. The CDR3 runs from the conserved cysteine through the conserved F or W. D genes are given only for firm matches. Clone size is shown for a subset of rows, as once, few, many or a class of expanded clone.

CDR3aa,CDR3nt,v_gene,j_gene,abundance,d_gene,len
CASSHSGTSGRGSIYEQYF,TGTGCCAGCAGCCACTCCGGGACTAGCGGGAGAGGAAGTATCTACGAGCAGTACTTC,TRBV14,TRBJ2-7,.,TRBD2,19
CASRNTGGNQPQHF,TGTGCCAGCAGAAATACAGGGGGAAATCAGCCCCAGCATTTT,TRBV28,TRBJ1-5,.,TRBD1,14
CASSPMLAGSYNEQFF,TGCGCCAGCAGCCCCATGCTAGCGGGATCCTACAATGAGCAGTTCTTC,TRBV5-1,TRBJ2-1,.,TRBD2,16
CASSGDRGREQYF,TGTGCCAGCAGTGGGGACAGGGGGCGCGAGCAGTACTTC,TRBV6-2/TRBV6-3,TRBJ2-7,.,TRBD1,13
CASSQGQGYNSPLHF,TGCGCCAGCAGCCAGGGACAGGGGTATAATTCACCCCTCCACTTT,TRBV4-1,TRBJ1-6,.,TRBD1,15
CASSLISYEQYF,TGTGCCAGCAGTTTAATATCCTACGAGCAGTACTTC,TRBV28,TRBJ2-7,.,.,12
CASSPPRWTLAKNIQYF,TGTGCCAGCAGTCCCCCACGCTGGACGTTAGCCAAAAACATTCAGTACTTC,TRBV28,TRBJ2-4,.,.,17
CASSLAGAGMSTDTQYF,TGTGCCAGCAGCTTAGCTGGAGCGGGGATGAGCACAGATACGCAGTATTTT,TRBV7-9,TRBJ2-3,.,TRBD2,17
CASSPQNYGYTF,TGTGCCAGTAGTCCCCAGAACTATGGCTACACCTTC,TRBV19,TRBJ1-2,.,.,12
CAGASGNNEQFF,TGTGCCGGAGCGTCCGGGAACAATGAGCAGTTCTTC,TRBV6-5,TRBJ2-1,few,.,12
CASSAWAGGFYNEQFF,TGTGCCAGCAGTGCCTGGGCGGGGGGATTTTACAATGAGCAGTTCTTC,TRBV27,TRBJ2-1,.,TRBD2,16
CSVSGESYEQYF,TGCAGCGTTTCCGGGGAGAGTTACGAGCAGTACTTC,TRBV29-1,TRBJ2-7,few,.,12
CASSPWDSSSGNTIYF,TGTGCCAGCAGCCCATGGGACTCCAGCTCTGGAAACACCATATATTTT,TRBV7-9,TRBJ1-3,.,.,16
CASSLEGGANQPQHF,TGCGCCAGCAGCTTGGAGGGTGGTGCGAATCAGCCCCAGCATTTT,TRBV5-1,TRBJ1-5,.,.,15
CASSSGLAGPQSETQYF,TGCGCCAGCAGCTCCGGACTAGCGGGTCCTCAATCCGAGACCCAGTACTTC,TRBV5-1,TRBJ2-5,.,TRBD2,17
CASSVGPNTEAFF,TGTGCCAGCAGCGTAGGACCGAACACTGAAGCTTTCTTT,TRBV9,TRBJ1-1,.,.,13
CASSLGPLNTEAFF,TGCGCCAGCAGCCTCGGACCCTTGAACACTGAAGCTTTCTTT,TRBV4-1,TRBJ1-1,few,.,14
CASGQRGGYGYTF,TGTGCCAGCGGGCAGAGGGGGGGCTATGGCTACACCTTC,TRBV27,TRBJ1-2,once,.,13
CASISDYGYTF,TGTGCCAGCATCTCGGACTATGGCTACACCTTC,TRBV28,TRBJ1-2,.,.,11
CASSFIGPQGASYEQYF,TGTGCCAGCAGCTTTATAGGACCCCAGGGGGCCTCCTACGAGCAGTACTTC,TRBV7-2,TRBJ2-7,.,TRBD1,17
CASSAGVVGELFF,TGTGCCAGCAGCGCAGGGGTTGTCGGGGAGCTGTTTTTT,TRBV9,TRBJ2-2,.,.,13
CASSLDWVTGELFF,TGTGCCAGCAGCTTAGATTGGGTTACCGGGGAGCTGTTTTTT,TRBV11-2,TRBJ2-2,.,.,14
CASGGPPSTDTQYF,TGTGCCAGCGGGGGCCCACCAAGCACAGATACGCAGTATTTT,TRBV7-8,TRBJ2-3,.,.,14
CASSFLAGSTDTQYF,TGCGCCAGCAGCTTTCTAGCGGGGAGCACAGATACGCAGTATTTT,TRBV5-1,TRBJ2-3,.,TRBD2,15
CASTSGGIEQYF,TGTGCCAGCACCTCGGGGGGAATCGAGCAGTACTTC,TRBV27,TRBJ2-7,once,TRBD2,12
CATTETQTSGRGTQYF,TGTGCCACCACAGAGACTCAGACTAGCGGAAGAGGGACCCAGTACTTC,TRBV19,TRBJ2-5,few,TRBD2,16
CASSGRGINYGYTF,TGTGCCAGCAGCGGCCGGGGGATTAACTATGGCTACACCTTC,TRBV7-9,TRBJ1-2,.,.,14
CSASPGTSGGYEQYF,TGCAGCGCCTCACCCGGGACTAGCGGAGGTTACGAGCAGTACTTC,TRBV29-1,TRBJ2-7,.,TRBD2,15
CASSLSRGSGTRYNEQFF,TGTGCCAGCAGTTTATCGAGGGGTAGCGGGACCCGATACAATGAGCAGTTCTTC,TRBV27,TRBJ2-1,.,TRBD2,18
CATIRGEDTQYF,TGTGCCACCATCAGGGGAGAGGATACGCAGTATTTT,TRBV24-1,TRBJ2-3,.,.,12
CASTTTGAEQYF,TGTGCCAGCACCACAACAGGGGCAGAGCAGTACTTC,TRBV12-3/TRBV12-4,TRBJ2-7,few,TRBD1,12
CASSLVWTLNTEAFF,TGTGCCAGCAGCTTAGTTTGGACCTTGAACACTGAAGCTTTCTTT,TRBV7-2,TRBJ1-1,.,.,15
CASSLGFGVRTSRELFF,TGTGCCAGCAGCTTGGGATTTGGTGTGAGGACTAGCAGGGAGCTGTTTTTT,TRBV5-5,TRBJ2-2,.,TRBD2,17
CASSSTRSTVNYGYTF,TGTGCCAGCAGTTCCACCCGGAGTACTGTGAACTATGGCTACACCTTC,TRBV28,TRBJ1-2,.,.,16
CASSERGVATNYGYTF,TGTGCCAGCAGTGAAAGGGGGGTTGCAACTAACTATGGCTACACCTTC,TRBV25-1,TRBJ1-2,.,.,16
CASRNPKRQAEAFF,TGTGCCAGCAGGAACCCTAAACGACAGGCTGAAGCTTTCTTT,TRBV27,TRBJ1-1,.,.,14
CASSLRQGTEQYF,TGTGCCAGCAGCCTAAGACAGGGGACCGAGCAGTACTTC,TRBV3-1/TRBV3-2,TRBJ2-7,.,TRBD1,13
CASSPSTRDTRETQYF,TGTGCCAGCAGCCCCTCCACCAGGGACACACGAGAGACCCAGTACTTC,TRBV3-1/TRBV3-2,TRBJ2-5,.,.,16
CASTQVGGGVGEKLFF,TGTGCCAGCACCCAAGTGGGGGGAGGGGTGGGAGAAAAACTGTTTTTT,TRBV4-2,TRBJ1-4,.,.,16
CAWTLKGWKGYTF,TGTGCCTGGACCCTGAAAGGTTGGAAGGGCTACACCTTC,TRBV30,TRBJ1-2,few,.,13
CASSMEGWYGYTF,TGTGCCAGTAGTATGGAGGGCTGGTATGGCTACACCTTC,TRBV19,TRBJ1-2,.,.,13
CASGVRGSGTEAFF,TGTGCCAGCGGAGTAAGGGGGTCCGGCACTGAAGCTTTCTTT,TRBV7-9,TRBJ1-1,.,.,14
CASRQLGQGGRNTIYF,TGTGCCAGTAGGCAACTGGGACAGGGGGGAAGAAACACCATATATTTT,TRBV19,TRBJ1-3,.,TRBD1,16
CASSQPDGGNSPLHF,TGTGCCAGCAGCCAACCCGACGGGGGTAATTCACCCCTCCACTTT,TRBV4-2,TRBJ1-6,.,.,15
CASSLRGVITGELFF,TGTGCCAGCAGCTTACGGGGCGTCATAACCGGGGAGCTGTTTTTT,TRBV7-9,TRBJ2-2,.,.,15
CASSSYTGGRGGYTF,TGTGCCAGCAGCTCATATACGGGGGGGCGAGGCGGCTACACCTTC,TRBV7-8,TRBJ1-2,.,.,15
CASSVADTVYEQYF,TGTGCCAGCAGCGTAGCGGACACCGTCTACGAGCAGTACTTC,TRBV9,TRBJ2-7,.,.,14
CASREADTF,TGTGCCAGCAGGGAGGCAGACACCTTC,TRBV5-6,TRBJ1-2,.,.,9
CASSLVGVYGYTF,TGTGCCAGCAGTTTAGTCGGGGTGTATGGCTACACCTTC,TRBV28,TRBJ1-2,.,.,13
CASSRTSGSIANTGELFF,TGTGCCAGCAGTAGGACTAGCGGATCTATCGCGAACACCGGGGAGCTGTTTTTT,TRBV6-2/TRBV6-3,TRBJ2-2,.,TRBD2,18
CASSPTGLGGNTIYF,TGTGCCAGCTCACCGACAGGGTTGGGTGGAAACACCATATATTTT,TRBV18,TRBJ1-3,.,TRBD1,15